This T cell receptor beta chain was profiled in a study of shared clonotypes between healthy human individuals. Study outcomes and limitations: Larger richness was generally estimated for naive than memory subsets.

Germline V gene lookup returns CDR1 SGHTA and CDR2 FQGTGA. V was pared by 5 bases and J by 2 bases, with 11 bases between. This CDR3 is 14 amino acids long. Naive CD8 cells, CD45RO-negative and positively selected for CCR7, excluded terminally differentiated effector memory CD45RA+ cells. Every subset's genomic DNA went evenly onto several immunoSEQ plates. DNA at 200 ng, 25,000 to 35,000 T cell genomes, went into sorted-subset replicate PCRs. The method was immunoSEQ multiplex PCR; TCRdb's version includes in-frame clones alone and lacks a portion of them. The sample has 600,000 or so clones, roughly 98% seen once; the top ten hold less than 0.35%. About this clone: Its antigen remains unknown.

The V call is TRBV7-3, the J call TRBJ2-3; D ambiguous. The source material was naive CD8+ T cells sorted from blood. This sequence originates from a man aged 25-45 years in good health. CDR3 residues: CASSPGPYTDTQYF. The DNA of the CDR3 is TGTGCCAGCAGCCCTGGACCATACACAGATACGCAGTATTTT.